This entry concerns a single TCR beta chain. The antigen is not known. V shed 8 bases and J shed 4 bases, with 10 bases lying between them. CDR1 DFQATT and CDR2 SNEGSKA come from the germline V gene (reference sequence). The CDR3 covers 11 residues. The treatment denotes: oral pan-JAK inhibitor, 5-10 mg twice daily. Reverse transcription of extracted RNA yielded cDNA, which provided the sequencing template. TCRdb's copy holds only in-frame clones and misses some; the assay was immunoSEQ multiplex PCR. The sample has 200,000 to 250,000 clones, 50% to 70% seen once. This sample stems from a study of CD8+ T cells in alopecia areata. Study as a whole: Tofacitinib was given for 6 to 18 months, then stopped for 6 months.

Findings and limits, study-wide: Any link of baseline CD8+ expansion to response, resting on one nonresponder, remains uncertain.

This receptor was obtained from a human donor with alopecia areata. Material: CD4+ T cells sorted from blood, obtained at week 4, from a patient treated with tofacitinib. This chain connects TRBV20-1 to TRBJ2-3; D not certain. DNA of the CDR3: TGCAGTCTACAATGGGCAGATACGCAGTATTTT. This codes for CSLQWADTQYF.